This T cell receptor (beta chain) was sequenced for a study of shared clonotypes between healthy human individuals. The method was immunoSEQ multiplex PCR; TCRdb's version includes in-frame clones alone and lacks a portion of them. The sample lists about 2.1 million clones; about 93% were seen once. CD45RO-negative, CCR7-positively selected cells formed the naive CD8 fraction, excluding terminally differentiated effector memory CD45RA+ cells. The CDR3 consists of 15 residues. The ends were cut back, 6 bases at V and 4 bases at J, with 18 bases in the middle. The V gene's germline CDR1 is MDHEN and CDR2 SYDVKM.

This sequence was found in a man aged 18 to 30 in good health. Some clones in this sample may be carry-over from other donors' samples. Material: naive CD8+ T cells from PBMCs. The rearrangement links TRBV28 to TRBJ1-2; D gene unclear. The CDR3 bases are TGTGCCAGCAGCCTTGGGGAGGCCCCAGCCTATGGCTACACCTTC. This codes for CASSLGEAPAYGYTF.